One sample yielded the 14 T cell receptor beta chains listed below, sequenced in a study of cytomegalovirus exposure and HLA in healthy donors. With 60 Vbeta and 13 Jbeta primers, the PCR was carried out. Sequencing was performed with immunoSEQ multiplex PCR; in TCRdb, only in-frame clones are kept and a portion is missing. The sample includes fewer than 150,000 clones, roughly three quarters of them seen just once. Sequenced material: PBMCs. Receptors originate from a man over 45 in good health and CMV-seropositive.

J is TRBJ1-1 and V is TRBV29-1; D is perhaps TRBD1 (6 bases). The ends were cut back, 1 base at V and 0 bases at J, with 9 bases in the middle. This CDR3 comprises 14 residues. Germline V lookup: CDR1 SQVTM, CDR2 ANQGSEA. CDR3 DNA sequence: TGCAGCGTTGAAGTAACAGGGTTGAACACTGAAGCTTTCTTT. It encodes CSVEVTGLNTEAFF.

The chain links TRBV6-1 to TRBJ2-7; weak D call: TRBD2 (6 bases). Germline values: CDR1 MNHNS, CDR2 SASEGT. The CDR3 contains 13 residues. Trimming removed 8 bases from V and 3 bases from J, with 14 bases in between. As DNA, the CDR3 is TGTGCCAGCTCCCGGGACTGGCTCTACGAGCAGTACTTC. It translates to CASSRDWLYEQYF.

The V gene is TRBV10-3, the J gene TRBJ2-1; the match to TRBD1 covers 7 bases. J was trimmed by 4 bases and V by 0 bases; bases with no gene match: 3. Germline-derived CDR1 and CDR2 are ENHRY and SYGVKD. The CDR3 consists of 15 residues. In DNA form, the CDR3 reads TGTGCCATCAGTGAGTCTCTGGGACAGTACAATGAGCAGTTCTTC. The encoded protein is CAISESLGQYNEQFF.

This sequence joins TRBV7-9 and TRBJ2-5; the match to TRBD1 covers 10 bases. This CDR3 has 16 residues. Losses at the gene ends were 1 base for V and 5 bases for J; bases not matched to a gene: 7. Germline V gene data show CDR1 as SEHNR and CDR2 as FQNEAQ (reference sequence). CDR3 DNA sequence: TGTGCCAGCAGCTTAGGAGACAGGGGGCTGCGTGAGACCCAGTACTTC. Translating gives CASSLGDRGLRETQYF.

The chain carries TRBV15 and TRBJ2-2, with unresolved D. The V gene's germline CDR1 is LNHNV and CDR2 YYDKDF (reference sequence). The CDR3 has 14 residues. With 1 base removed from V and 3 bases from J, the gap between germline ends came to 6 bases. CDR3 in amino acids: CATSRAVYTGELFF. CDR3 coding DNA: TGTGCCACCAGCAGAGCTGTCTACACCGGGGAGCTGTTTTTT.

This clone has only one observation. V and J are TRBV25-1 and TRBJ1-5; D is possibly TRBD1 (5 bases). Trimming stripped 3 bases from V and 3 bases from J, with 9 bases between. The CDR3 has 14 residues. CDR1 is MGHDK and CDR2 is SYGVNS in the germline V gene. CDR3 in DNA: TGTGCCAGCAGTGAGGGGGGGAACAATCAGCCCCAGCATTTT. Translation gives CASSEGGNNQPQHF.

The J gene is TRBJ2-7, the V gene TRBV27, with TRBD1 matching over 7 bases. The V gene's germline CDR1 is MNHEY and CDR2 SMNVEV (reference sequence). CDR3 length: 14 amino acids. The trim removed 6 bases at V and 5 bases at J, leaving 10 bases unmatched. CDR3 coding DNA: TGTGCCAGCAGCCTGAGGGGGCCAACTAACGAGCAGTACTTC. It is translated as CASSLRGPTNEQYF.

V gene TRBV21-1 combines with J gene TRBJ2-6; the table's D call of TRBD2 was not tested on the DNA. TRBV21-1 is a pseudogene locus. The CDR3 extends over 16 amino acids. This CDR3 reads CASSKVRISGANVLTF. For the CDR3, the DNA is TGTGCCAGCAGCAAAGTGAGGATCTCTGGGGCCAACGTCCTGACTTTC.

The chain employs TRBV29-1 and TRBJ2-3; possibly TRBD1 for D (6 bases). V was pared by 4 bases and J by 3 bases, with 14 bases between. The germline gives CDR1 SQVTM, CDR2 ANQGSEA. CDR3 size: 14 residues. CDR3 coding DNA: TGCAGCGTTGTTGGGCAGGGGTATACAGATACGCAGTATTTT. Amino acid sequence: CSVVGQGYTDTQYF.

The chain recombines TRBV18 with TRBJ1-4; a weak D match, TRBD1 (5 bases). V shed 2 bases and J shed 7 bases, with 17 bases lying between them. The CDR3 has 16 amino acids. Germline V lookup: CDR1 KGHSH, CDR2 LQKENI. The CDR3 DNA follows: TGTGCCAGCTCACCATTTGGGGCCCCCGGTCCTGAAAAACTGTTTTTT. The encoded protein is CASSPFGAPGPEKLFF.

This sequence joins TRBV2 and TRBJ2-3; 8 bases align to TRBD1. The length of the CDR3 is 15 residues. The germline V gene encodes CDR1 SNHLY and CDR2 FYNNEI. Trimming cost V 4 bases and J 2 bases; bases outside gene matches: 5. The CDR3 DNA is TGTGCCAGCAGTGGAACAGGGGGAAACACAGATACGCAGTATTTT. Encoded protein: CASSGTGGNTDTQYF. The full variable domain, completed using reference TRBV2 and TRBJ2-3, is EPEVTQTPSHQVTQMGQEVILRCVPISNHLYFYWYRQILGQKVEFLVSFYNNEISEKSEIFDDQFSVERPDGSNFTLKIRSTKLEDSAMYFCASSGTGGNTDTQYFGPGTRLTVL.

This chain joins TRBV21-1 and TRBJ2-3; the table gives TRBD1 as D, unverified against the DNA. TRBV21-1 is reported as a pseudogene. The CDR3 is 18 amino acids. The CDR3 protein is CASSLDRPAEAITDTQYF. DNA of the CDR3: TGTGCCAGCAGCCTGGACAGGCCCGCGGAGGCGATCACAGATACGCAGTATTTT.

J is TRBJ2-2 and V is TRBV19, with TRBD2 matching 8 bases. Germline V lookup: CDR1 LNHDA, CDR2 SQIVND (reference sequence). V dropped 4 bases and J dropped 5; count of bases not matched to a gene: 9. This CDR3 region has 16 residues. CDR3 residues: CASSRGLDGGTGELFF. The CDR3 bases are TGTGCCAGTAGTAGGGGACTAGACGGGGGGACCGGGGAGCTGTTTTTT. Together with reference TRBV19 and TRBJ2-2, the CDR3 gives the full variable domain: DGGITQSPKYLFRKEGQNVTLSCEQNLNHDAMYWYRQDPGQGLRLIYYSQIVNDFQKGDIAEGYSVSREKKESFPLTVTSAQKNPTAFYLCASSRGLDGGTGELFFGEGSRLTVL.

This sequence joins TRBV29-1 and TRBJ1-5; possible D gene TRBD1, 5 bases. This CDR3 has 14 amino acids. The V gene lost 7 bases and the J gene lost 3 bases, with 16 bases spanning the gap. Germline CDR1 SQVTM, CDR2 ANQGSEA. This CDR3 reads CSAQGGGNNQPQHF. CDR3 nucleotide sequence: TGCAGCGCCCAGGGCGGGGGAAACAATCAGCCCCAGCATTTT.